This T cell receptor beta chain comes out of a study of blood T cell repertoires in COVID-19. Per the germline V gene, CDR1 is SGHTA and CDR2 is FQGTGA. The CDR3 length is 14 residues. V lost 3 bases and J lost 4, with 12 bases in between. Data came from immunoSEQ multiplex PCR; TCRdb stores just in-frame clones and leaves some out. The data hold approximately 250,000 clones, with 85% to 90% observed a single time. The chain recombines TRBV7-3 with TRBJ1-1; D call uncertain. This receptor was identified in a woman younger than 45 who had recovered from COVID-19. Sample: PBMCs or T cells enriched from blood (not recorded which). The CDR3 DNA reads TGTGCCAGCAGCTTGGGTCTAGGGAGCACTGAAGCTTTCTTT. Amino acids: CASSLGLGSTEAFF.